This T cell receptor (beta chain) was documented in a study of tumor and adjacent non-tumor tissue in lung cancer. The overall study: The patients, about nine men and several women, were roughly 31 to 85 with stage I to III disease. Samples averaged approximately 4.2 million productive TCRbeta reads each.

Overall study results and limits: Tumor tissue had significantly higher TCR diversity than normal lung. Tumor repertoires had a smaller top 100 clone share than normal lung.

No cell sorting was done before RNA was extracted from the tissue. The library came from three nested PCR rounds adapted from ARM-PCR protocols. Via MiXCR, TCRdb re-called the multiplex PCR reads, giving one row per CDR3 protein. The sample yields roughly 76,000 distinct CDR3 sequences, under 70% seen once. This clonotype was detected a few times. Its antigen is still unknown. A much larger clone lies one base from this, so it may be a read error. Germline V CDR1 and CDR2: GTSNPN, SVGIG (reference sequence). CDR3 length: 11 amino acids. This rearrangement joins TRBV30 to TRBJ2-7; D gene uncertain. This TCR was sampled from a woman aged 70-85 years with non-small cell lung cancer. Material: lung tumor tissue. In DNA form, the CDR3 reads TGTGCCCGGAGTGTCGCCCACGAGCAGTACTTC. Residues: CARSVAHEQYF. Full variable domain (rest looked up from reference TRBV30 and TRBJ2-7): SQTIHQWPATLVQPVGSPLSLECTVEGTSNPNLYWYRQAAGRGLQLLFYSVGIGQISSEVPQNLSASRPQDRQFILSSKKLLLSDSGFYLCARSVAHEQYFGPGTRLTVT.